This T cell receptor beta chain was profiled in a study of T cells after yellow fever vaccination. Study context: Any fraction with a low cell number was prepared using SMART-Seq v4 Ultra Low Input. Points from the study as a whole: The booster response re-showed most primary clones: 96% CD4, 88% CD8. Few clonotypes appeared in both CD4 and CD8 compartments.

Per the germline V gene, CDR1 is SQVTM and CDR2 is ANQGSEA. V was trimmed by 5 bases and J by 5 bases, leaving 9 bases between them. The CDR3 has 11 residues. This clonotype was seen more than once but under ten times. Its antigen is unidentified. Using its own MiXCR run on the 5' RACE reads, TCRdb lists one record per CDR3 protein. The sample lists just under 600,000 distinct CDR3 sequences; 13% were seen once. The starting material was PBMCs, obtained on the day of the yellow fever booster vaccination. J is TRBJ1-2 and V is TRBV29-1; possible D gene TRBD1, 5 bases. This receptor was taken from a man in his thirties or forties who received the YFV17D yellow fever vaccine. The CDR3 protein is CSVSTGYGYTF. As DNA, the CDR3 is TGCAGCGTTTCAACAGGTTATGGCTACACCTTC.